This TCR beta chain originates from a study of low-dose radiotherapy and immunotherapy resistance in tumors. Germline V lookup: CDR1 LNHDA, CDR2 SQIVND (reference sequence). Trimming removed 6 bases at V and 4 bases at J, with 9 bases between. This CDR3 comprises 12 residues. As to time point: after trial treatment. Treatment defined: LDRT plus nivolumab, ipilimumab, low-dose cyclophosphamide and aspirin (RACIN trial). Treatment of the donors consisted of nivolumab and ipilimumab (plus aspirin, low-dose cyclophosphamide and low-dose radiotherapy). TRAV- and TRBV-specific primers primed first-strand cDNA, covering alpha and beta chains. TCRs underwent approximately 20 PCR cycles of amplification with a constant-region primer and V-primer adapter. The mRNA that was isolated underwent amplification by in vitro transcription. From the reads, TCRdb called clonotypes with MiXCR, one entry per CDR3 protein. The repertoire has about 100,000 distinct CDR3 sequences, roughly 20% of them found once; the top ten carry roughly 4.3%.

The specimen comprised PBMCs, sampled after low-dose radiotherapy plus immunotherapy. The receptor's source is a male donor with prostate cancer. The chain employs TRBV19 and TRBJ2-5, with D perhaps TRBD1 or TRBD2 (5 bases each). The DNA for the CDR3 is TGTGCCAGTAGAGGGACCAGAGAGACCCAGTACTTC. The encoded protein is CASRGTRETQYF.